This TCR beta chain emerged from a study of beta chain features in type 1 diabetes. General study results and limits: Among patients, naive, central memory and Treg TCRB repertoires appeared more similar than among healthy donors.

About this clone itself: The antigen remains unidentified.

Reverse transcribing all isolated RNA meant expressed TCRB transcripts were sequenced. Profiling relied on immunoSEQ multiplex PCR, and the TCRdb table lists in-frame clones only, not all of them. The data show 150,000 or so clones, approximately 10% seen once. This receptor was taken from a woman aged 40 to 49 in good health. The source material was central memory CD4+ T cells from blood.

The CDR3 nucleotides read TGTGCCAGCTCACCAGGGACAGGTAGCGAAAAACTGTTTTTT. It codes for CASSPGTGSEKLFF. This sequence joins TRBV18 and TRBJ1-4, with 8 bases that match TRBD1. V was clipped by 2 bases and J by 8 bases; unmatched bases: 4. Germline CDR1 reads KGHSH; CDR2 reads LQKENI. The CDR3 sequence is 14 residues long.